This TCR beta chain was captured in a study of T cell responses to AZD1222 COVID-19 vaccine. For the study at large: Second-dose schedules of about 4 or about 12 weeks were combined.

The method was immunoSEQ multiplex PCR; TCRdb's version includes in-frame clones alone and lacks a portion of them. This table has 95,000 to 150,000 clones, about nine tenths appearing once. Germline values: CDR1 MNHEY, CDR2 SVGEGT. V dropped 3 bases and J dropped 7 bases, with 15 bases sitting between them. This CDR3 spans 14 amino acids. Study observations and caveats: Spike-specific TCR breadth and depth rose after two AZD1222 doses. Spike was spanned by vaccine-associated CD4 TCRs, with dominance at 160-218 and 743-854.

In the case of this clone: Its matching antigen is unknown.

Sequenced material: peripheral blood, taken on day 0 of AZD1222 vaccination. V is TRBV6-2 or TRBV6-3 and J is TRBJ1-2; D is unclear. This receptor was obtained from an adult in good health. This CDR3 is CASSYSTDHGGYTF. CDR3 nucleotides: TGTGCCAGCAGTTATTCTACAGACCACGGTGGCTACACCTTC.